This T cell receptor (beta chain) was recovered during a study of T cell responses to AZD1222 COVID-19 vaccine. Points from the study as a whole: Unmutated variant regions are reportedly targeted by nearly half of spike-specific TCRs.

The table came from immunoSEQ multiplex PCR; TCRdb's copy has only in-frame clones and leaves some out. The sample includes some 200,000 clones, around nine tenths of them seen just once. As to this clone: No antigen is known for it.

V lost 0 bases and J 11 bases, leaving 9 bases between the germline ends. The CDR3 is 12 amino acids. The germline V gene encodes CDR1 SGDLS and CDR2 YYNGEE. This clonotype was sampled from an adult who received the MenACWY meningococcal vaccine as a control. The chain carries TRBV9 and TRBJ1-3; D is perhaps TRBD1 (5 bases). Sample: peripheral blood, taken 28 days after the second dose of the MenACWY control vaccine. CDR3 in DNA: TGTGCCAGCAGCGTAGAGGGGAGCGCCATATATTTT. It translates to CASSVEGSAIYF.